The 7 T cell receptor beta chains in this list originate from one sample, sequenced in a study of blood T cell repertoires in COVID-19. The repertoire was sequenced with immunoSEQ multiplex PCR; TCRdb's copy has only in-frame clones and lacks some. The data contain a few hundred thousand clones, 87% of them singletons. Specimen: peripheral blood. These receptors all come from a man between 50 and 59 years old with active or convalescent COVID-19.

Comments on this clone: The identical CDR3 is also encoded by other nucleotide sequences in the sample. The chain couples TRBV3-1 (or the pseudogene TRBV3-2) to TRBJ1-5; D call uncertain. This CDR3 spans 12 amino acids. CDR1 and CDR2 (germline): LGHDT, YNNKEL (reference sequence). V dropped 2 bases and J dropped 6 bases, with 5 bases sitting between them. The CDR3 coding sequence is TGTGCCAGCAGCCAACGGGGTCAGCCCCAGCATTTT. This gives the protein CASSQRGQPQHF.

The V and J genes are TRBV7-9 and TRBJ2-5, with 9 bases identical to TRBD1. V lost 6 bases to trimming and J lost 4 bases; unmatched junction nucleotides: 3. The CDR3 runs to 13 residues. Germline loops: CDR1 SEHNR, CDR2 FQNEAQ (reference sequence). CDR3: CASRGQGRETQYF. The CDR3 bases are TGTGCCAGCAGAGGACAGGGGCGAGAGACCCAGTACTTC.

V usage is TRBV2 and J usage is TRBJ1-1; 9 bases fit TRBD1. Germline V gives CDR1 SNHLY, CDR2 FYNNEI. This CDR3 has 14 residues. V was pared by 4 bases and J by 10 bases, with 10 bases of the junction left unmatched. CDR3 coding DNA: TGTGCCAGCAGTGTTGACAGGACAGGGGCTGGAGCTTTCTTT. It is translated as CASSVDRTGAGAFF.

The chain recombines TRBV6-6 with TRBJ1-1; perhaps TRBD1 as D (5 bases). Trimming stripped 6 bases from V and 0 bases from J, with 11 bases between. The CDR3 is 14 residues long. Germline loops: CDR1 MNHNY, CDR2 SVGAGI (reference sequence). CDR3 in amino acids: CASSLTEMNTEAFF. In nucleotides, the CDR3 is TGTGCCAGCAGCCTGACAGAAATGAACACTGAAGCTTTCTTT.

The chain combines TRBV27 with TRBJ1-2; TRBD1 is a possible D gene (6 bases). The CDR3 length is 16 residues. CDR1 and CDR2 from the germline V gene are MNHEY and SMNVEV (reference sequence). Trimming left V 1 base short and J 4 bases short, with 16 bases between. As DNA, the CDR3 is TGTGCCAGCAGTTTATTAGGGGGGGCCTCAGCCTATGGCTACACCTTC. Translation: CASSLLGGASAYGYTF.

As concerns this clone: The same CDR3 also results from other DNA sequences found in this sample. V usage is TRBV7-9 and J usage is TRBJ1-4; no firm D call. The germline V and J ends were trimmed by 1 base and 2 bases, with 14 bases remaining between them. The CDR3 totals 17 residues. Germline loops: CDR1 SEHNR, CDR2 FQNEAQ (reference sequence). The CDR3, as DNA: TGTGCCAGCAGCTTAGGGTGGACGGGAGTCACTAATGAAAAACTGTTTTTT. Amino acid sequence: CASSLGWTGVTNEKLFF.

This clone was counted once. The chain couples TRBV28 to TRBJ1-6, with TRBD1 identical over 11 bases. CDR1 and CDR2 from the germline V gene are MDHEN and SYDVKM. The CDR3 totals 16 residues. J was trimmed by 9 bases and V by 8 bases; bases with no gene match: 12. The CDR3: CASGLLMGQGGSPLHF. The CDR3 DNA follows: TGTGCCAGCGGGCTTCTAATGGGACAGGGGGGTTCACCCCTCCACTTT.